The 18 T cell receptor beta chains listed next were all sequenced from one sample in a study of T-cell reconstitution after alpha-beta-depleted transplantation in children. Unique molecular identifiers were incorporated into the prepared TCRbeta library. One entry per CDR3 protein, called by TCRdb with MiXCR from the PCR reads. The sample consists of some 490,000 distinct CDR3 sequences, under 15% of them appearing once. The material sequenced was PBMCs from the stem cell graft donor, taken from the stem cell graft. Source of these receptors: a human donor who donated a stem cell graft to a child with combined immunodeficiency.

This clonotype has a handful of counts. The missing conserved phenylalanine or tryptophan at the end of this CDR3 makes a read error likely. The DNA is left out, because the CDR3 cannot be placed on it with certainty; the CDR3 is given as TCRdb lists it. The J gene is TRBJ2-5, the V gene TRBV20-1; the table's D call, TRBD1, has no DNA check behind it. Germline values: CDR1 DFQATT, CDR2 SNEGSKA (reference sequence). Inclusive of both ends, the CDR3 amounts to 11 amino acids. CDR3 protein: CSARELRDREI.

This clonotype appeared a few times. This chain connects TRBV28 to TRBJ2-5; 7 bases align to TRBD2. Germline CDR1 is MDHEN and CDR2 is SYDVKM. V lost 3 bases, J lost 0 bases, and 4 bases stayed unmatched. This CDR3 spans 15 amino acids. The CDR3 DNA reads as TGTGCCAGCAGTTTCCCTAGCGGCAACCAAGAGACCCAGTACTTC. It translates to CASSFPSGNQETQYF.

This clonotype has at least ten counts. The genes are TRBV7-2 and TRBJ1-1; 7 positions agree with TRBD1. With V trimmed by 2 bases and J by 0 bases, 3 bases remained unmatched. This CDR3 has 15 amino acids. Germline assignment: CDR1 SGHTA and CDR2 FQGNSA. This CDR3 is CASSLTGDLNTEAFF. CDR3 bases: TGTGCCAGCAGCTTAACAGGGGACCTGAACACTGAAGCTTTCTTT.

The rearrangement links TRBV10-3 to TRBJ2-5; TRBD1 aligns across 7 bases. The CDR3 has 15 residues. Germline loops: CDR1 ENHRY, CDR2 SYGVKD. Losses at the gene ends were 3 bases for V and 3 bases for J; bases not matched to a gene: 7. The CDR3 sequence: CAISESDRTKETQYF. Here the CDR3 DNA reads TGTGCCATCAGTGAATCGGACAGGACCAAAGAGACCCAGTACTTC.

There are a few counts of this clonotype. The chain uses TRBV7-2 and TRBJ2-1; D tentatively reads TRBD1 or TRBD2 (5 bases each). The ends were cut back, 3 bases at V and 7 bases at J, with 22 bases in the middle. CDR1 and CDR2 from the germline V gene are SGHTA and FQGNSA. This CDR3 has 17 residues. CDR3 residues: CASSFPDVEGWTNEQFF. As DNA, the CDR3 is TGTGCCAGCAGCTTCCCGGATGTAGAGGGATGGACAAATGAGCAGTTCTTC. The full variable domain, its missing parts supplied by reference TRBV7-2 and TRBJ2-1, is GAGVSQSPSNKVTEKGKDVELRCDPISGHTALYWYRQSLGQGLEFLIYFQGNSAPDKSGLPSDRFSAERTGGSVSTLTIQRTQQEDSAVYLCASSFPDVEGWTNEQFFGPGTRLTVL.

The V call is TRBV4-3, the J call TRBJ2-2; perhaps D is TRBD1 or TRBD2 (5 bases each). Germline loops: CDR1 LGHNA, CDR2 YSLEER. CDR3 length: 16 residues. V was pared by 2 bases and J by 4 bases, with 14 bases between. The CDR3: CASSQTTGTPTGELFF. The CDR3 DNA sequence: TGCGCCAGCAGCCAAACGACCGGGACCCCCACCGGGGAGCTGTTTTTT.

The chain has TRBV24-1 and TRBJ2-2, with 10 bases matching TRBD1. From germline, CDR1 is KGHDR and CDR2 SFDVKD. This CDR3 region has 17 residues. The V gene end was trimmed by 2 bases and the J gene end by 5 bases; junction bases not matched to a gene: 7. The CDR3 sequence is CATSDSLGQGLTGELFF. The CDR3 nucleotides are TGTGCCACCAGTGATTCCCTGGGACAGGGGCTAACCGGGGAGCTGTTTTTT.

This clonotype has a count of ten or more. The genes are TRBV5-6 and TRBJ1-2, with 7 nucleotides matching TRBD1. V lost 2 bases to trimming and J lost 6 bases; unmatched junction nucleotides: 7. CDR3 length equals 14 residues. The germline V gene encodes CDR1 SGHDT and CDR2 YYEEEE. CDR3 in DNA: TGTGCCAGCAGCTTAGGGACAGTCCATGATGGCTACACCTTC. It codes for CASSLGTVHDGYTF.

This chain joins TRBV6-2 or TRBV6-3 and TRBJ2-5; TRBD2 aligns across 9 bases. This CDR3 has 15 amino acids. In germline, CDR1 is MNHEY, CDR2 SVGEGT. J gave up 7 bases and V 2 bases, and 8 bases lay outside the gene matches. CDR3 amino acids: CASSYGSGGGGTQYF. In nucleotides, the CDR3 is TGTGCCAGCAGTTACGGTAGCGGGGGAGGAGGGACCCAGTACTTC.

Only a few counts were recorded for this clonotype. V usage is TRBV7-3 and J usage is TRBJ2-7; 9 bases match TRBD1. Losses at the gene ends were 0 bases for V and 3 bases for J; bases not matched to a gene: 3. The CDR3 covers 15 residues. Germline assignment: CDR1 SGHTA and CDR2 FQGTGA. DNA of the CDR3: TGTGCCAGCAGCTTAACGAAGGGACAGGGCTACGAGCAGTACTTC. As protein: CASSLTKGQGYEQYF.

This chain links TRBV6-2 or TRBV6-3 with TRBJ2-5; unclear D gene. V gave up 6 bases and J gave up 0 bases, with 20 bases separating them. Per the germline V gene, CDR1 is MNHEY and CDR2 is SVGEGT. The length of the CDR3 is 17 residues. CDR3 DNA sequence: TGTGCCAGCAGAACAACCTTACGGGCAGAGTACCAAGAGACCCAGTACTTC. Protein: CASRTTLRAEYQETQYF.

The table lists this clonotype with a few counts. CDR3 in amino acids: CAWSLGQFTGELFF. The CDR3 DNA sequence: TGTGCCTGGAGTCTGGGACAGTTCACCGGGGAGCTGTTTTTT. V is TRBV30 and J is TRBJ2-2; 7 nucleotides line up with TRBD1. After removal of 2 bases from V and 4 bases from J, the junction contained 4 bases not matched to a gene. The germline V gene encodes CDR1 GTSNPN and CDR2 SVGIG (reference sequence). The CDR3 runs to 14 residues.

This sequence joins TRBV12-3 or TRBV12-4 and TRBJ2-7; tentatively, D is TRBD1 (6 bases). Trimming removed 4 bases at V and 2 bases at J, with 18 bases between. This CDR3 is 16 amino acids long. The CDR3 DNA reads TGTGCCAGCAGTTCGCTGCCCGGGGACAAAGCCTACGAGCAGTACTTC. This codes for CASSSLPGDKAYEQYF.

The chain couples TRBV11-2 to TRBJ2-7, with D possibly being TRBD1 (5 bases). Germline lookup yields CDR1 SGHAT and CDR2 FQNNGV. The CDR3 spans 17 residues. Trimming took off 1 base at V and 5 bases at J, with 21 bases between the two ends. The CDR3 region is CASSLGVGAPVENEQYF. The CDR3 DNA is TGTGCCAGCAGCTTAGGGGTTGGGGCCCCTGTTGAGAACGAGCAGTACTTC.

This chain links TRBV4-3 with TRBJ2-7; D is uncertain. The CDR3 runs to 13 residues. The germline CDR1 and CDR2 sequences are LGHNA and YSLEER. V was shortened by 5 bases and J by 5 bases, with 13 bases between the two germline ends. DNA for the CDR3: TGCGCCAGCAGCTCTGGACCTGGGAACGAGCAGTACTTC. Its protein is CASSSGPGNEQYF.

This clonotype was observed many times. As DNA, the CDR3 is TGTGCCAGCAGTTACGGGCTTTACACCGGGGAGCTGTTTTTT. This sequence encodes CASSYGLYTGELFF. V usage is TRBV6-5 and J usage is TRBJ2-2; D uncertain. Trimming left V 2 bases short and J 3 bases short, with 7 bases between. The germline gives CDR1 MNHEY, CDR2 SVGAGI. CDR3 length: 14 residues.

This chain connects TRBV2 to TRBJ2-3; D uncertain. This CDR3 has 13 residues. Trimming pared 6 bases from V and 3 bases from J, leaving 10 bases between. Per the germline V gene, CDR1 is SNHLY and CDR2 is FYNNEI. The CDR3 DNA sequence: TGTGCCAGCAGGGTCGGCGTGACAGATACGCAGTATTTT. Its translation is CASRVGVTDTQYF.

This clonotype was counted only a few times. This chain links TRBV7-2 with TRBJ2-2; TRBD1 might be the D (5 bases). Germline loops: CDR1 SGHTA, CDR2 FQGNSA. V dropped 3 bases and J dropped 5 bases, with 13 bases sitting between them. The length of the CDR3 is 15 residues. CDR3 region: CASSFDSAGTGELFF. In nucleotides, the CDR3 is TGTGCCAGCAGCTTCGACAGCGCAGGAACCGGGGAGCTGTTTTTT.